The rows below give T cell receptor beta chains drawn from one sample of a study of blood T cell repertoires in COVID-19. Profiling relied on immunoSEQ multiplex PCR, and the TCRdb table lists in-frame clones only, not all of them. The sample gives 58,000 or so clones, around 81% of which show up once; around 5% is in the top ten. The sequenced material came from peripheral blood. The receptors stem from a human donor in a cohort sampled during active COVID-19. CDR3s include the opening cysteine and the closing phenylalanine or tryptophan. Each record gives: clone size, V gene, J gene, D gene, CDR3 DNA, CDR3 protein. The D gene is left open where the match is weak. Clone size is not always given. Where it is, it says once, few, many or a class for expanded clones.

.	TRBV10-1	TRBJ2-1	TRBD2	TGCGCCAGCAGTGAGTCGGGGACTAGCGGTTACAATGAGCAGTTCTTC	CASSESGTSGYNEQFF
.	TRBV5-5	TRBJ2-7	.	TGTGCCAGCAGCCTGGACGGCTACGAGCAGTACTTC	CASSLDGYEQYF
.	TRBV29-1	TRBJ1-2	TRBD1	TGCAGCGCCTTCCTTGGACAGGGGGGTGACGGCTACACCTTC	CSAFLGQGGDGYTF
.	TRBV7-8	TRBJ2-7	.	TGTGCCAGCAGCCCCCAGCCCGGGTCCTCCTACGAGCAGTACTTC	CASSPQPGSSYEQYF
.	TRBV6-6	TRBJ1-3	.	TGTGCCAGCAGCAACCTCGGGGGGCAGACTGGAAACACCATATATTTT	CASSNLGGQTGNTIYF
.	TRBV3-1/TRBV3-2	TRBJ1-2	.	TGTGCCAGCAGCCAAGTAAATAACTATGGCTACACCTTC	CASSQVNNYGYTF
.	TRBV5-1	TRBJ2-7	.	TGCGCCAGCAGCTTGGCCCTAGGGGGTACCTCCTACGAGCAGTACTTC	CASSLALGGTSYEQYF
.	TRBV29-1	TRBJ2-7	TRBD2	TGCAGCGTCGGGGGAGGGGCCGAAGACGAGCAGTACTTC	CSVGGGAEDEQYF
few	TRBV19	TRBJ2-7	.	TGTGCCACCGGACAGATCTACGAGCAGTACTTC	CATGQIYEQYF
.	TRBV18	TRBJ1-1	TRBD1	TGTGCCAGCACAAGAGGGACAGGGGGAACTGAAGCTTTCTTT	CASTRGTGGTEAFF
.	TRBV6-1	TRBJ2-5	.	TGTGCCAGCAGTGAGGCAGGGGAAGAGACCCAGTACTTC	CASSEAGEETQYF
.	TRBV6-5	TRBJ2-7	.	TGTGCCAGCAGTCTCAGGGGTTATGGCGACGAGCAGTACTTC	CASSLRGYGDEQYF
.	TRBV19	TRBJ1-2	TRBD1	TGTGCCAGTAGTATTAACAGGGGCTATGGCTACACCTTC	CASSINRGYGYTF
.	TRBV7-2	TRBJ1-2	.	TGTGCCAGCAGCATCGGGTCTAACTATGGCTACACCTTC	CASSIGSNYGYTF
many	TRBV27	TRBJ2-7	.	TGTGCCAGCAGTGAGGGGGATCGGGAGCAGTACTTC	CASSEGDREQYF
few	TRBV19	TRBJ1-2	.	TGTGCCAGTACCTATCAAGGGGAAGGGAGGACTACTGGCTACACCTTC	CASTYQGEGRTTGYTF
.	TRBV4-1	TRBJ2-7	.	TGCGCCAGCAGCCAAGATCTTCCTTTCGAGCAGTACTTC	CASSQDLPFEQYF
.	TRBV11-2	TRBJ2-7	.	TGTGCCAGCAGCTTGGGGCTAGCCTACGAGCAGTACTTC	CASSLGLAYEQYF
.	TRBV5-1	TRBJ1-1	.	TGCGCCAGCAGCTTGGATAGCAGCCCGTACACTGAAGCTTTCTTT	CASSLDSSPYTEAFF
.	TRBV3-1/TRBV3-2	TRBJ1-2	TRBD1	TGTGCCAGCAGCCGGGACAGCGCCCGCTATGGCTACACCTTC	CASSRDSARYGYTF
.	TRBV5-1	TRBJ1-2	.	TGCGCCAGCAGCCCATCAGGGACTATCGGCTACACCTTC	CASSPSGTIGYTF
.	TRBV4-1	TRBJ2-3	TRBD2	TGCGCCAGCAGCCAAGGGGACTTAGCGGGGCCCCAAGATACGCAGTATTTT	CASSQGDLAGPQDTQYF
once	TRBV28	TRBJ1-2	.	TGTGCCAGCGGGGGGGGTAACTATGGCTACACCTTC	CASGGGNYGYTF
.	TRBV6-2/TRBV6-3	TRBJ1-1	.	TGTGCCAGCAGCCTCAGGGGATTCGTCATGAACACTGAAGCTTTCTTT	CASSLRGFVMNTEAFF
few	TRBV28	TRBJ2-7	TRBD2	TGTGCCAGCAGTTTTAATAGCGGGAGATCTGGTGAGCAGTACTTC	CASSFNSGRSGEQYF
.	TRBV5-4	TRBJ1-1	.	TGTGCCAGCAGCTTGGGGGACATCAAGGACACTGAAGCTTTCTTT	CASSLGDIKDTEAFF
.	TRBV5-5	TRBJ2-3	TRBD1	TGTGCCAGCAGCAAGTTGACAGGGGGCACAGATACGCAGTATTTT	CASSKLTGGTDTQYF
.	TRBV6-5	TRBJ1-2	.	TGTGCCAGCAGTTATCAACAGGCTTACCCAATATATGGCTACACCTTC	CASSYQQAYPIYGYTF
.	TRBV28	TRBJ2-5	TRBD2	TGTGCCAGCACCCCCGGACTAGGACAAGAGACCCAGTACTTC	CASTPGLGQETQYF
.	TRBV2	TRBJ1-6	.	TGTGCCAGCAGTGACCGGCAGGTTAATTCACCCCTCCACTTT	CASSDRQVNSPLHF
few	TRBV19	TRBJ1-1	TRBD1	TGTGCCAGTAGTATAGATCCCCTTCCGACAGGGACAGCTTTCTTT	CASSIDPLPTGTAFF
.	TRBV19	TRBJ2-7	TRBD1	TGTGCCAGTAGTCCCGGGACAGGGTACGAGCAGTACTTC	CASSPGTGYEQYF
.	TRBV3-1/TRBV3-2	TRBJ1-1	.	TGTGCCAGCAGCCAAGTCGACAGTCAGGAAACTGAAGCTTTCTTT	CASSQVDSQETEAFF
.	TRBV5-6	TRBJ1-1	.	TGTGCCAGCAGCCGACAGAGAAGGACGAACACTGAAGCTTTCTTT	CASSRQRRTNTEAFF
once	TRBV7-9	TRBJ2-7	.	TGTGCCAGCAGCTCCACCGCCGGACAATGGGCGCAGTACTTC	CASSSTAGQWAQYF
.	TRBV28	TRBJ2-5	TRBD1	TGTGCCAGCAGCCCCGTTGGACAGGGCGGGATGGAGACCCAGTACTTC	CASSPVGQGGMETQYF
.	TRBV4-3	TRBJ2-7	TRBD1	TGCGCCAGCAGCCAAGACCGGACAGGGGTGGGAGGCTACGAGCAGTACTTC	CASSQDRTGVGGYEQYF
.	TRBV5-6	TRBJ1-2	TRBD1	TGTGCCAGCAGCTTTTTAGGGGGCGGCGGCTACACCTTC	CASSFLGGGGYTF
.	TRBV7-2	TRBJ2-1	.	TGTGCCAGCAGCTTAACAGTAGCGCGCAATGAGCAGTTCTTC	CASSLTVARNEQFF
.	TRBV18	TRBJ2-1	.	TGTGCCAGCTCACCAGACAGGTCCAATGAGCAGTTCTTC	CASSPDRSNEQFF
.	TRBV6-4	TRBJ2-3	TRBD2	TGTGCCAGCAGTGACTCAAGAGCGGGAGGGCCAGATACGCAGTATTTT	CASSDSRAGGPDTQYF
.	TRBV7-9	TRBJ1-1	.	TGTGCCAGCAGCCAAGACAGTAACACTGAAGCTTTCTTT	CASSQDSNTEAFF
.	TRBV6-5	TRBJ2-7	.	TGTGCCAGCAGGAACGGAAAAAGACAGTACGAGCAGTACTTC	CASRNGKRQYEQYF
.	TRBV15	TRBJ2-2	TRBD2	TGTGCCACCAGCAGAGATCTAAGCGGGAGTATCACCGGGGAGCTGTTTTTT	CATSRDLSGSITGELFF
once	TRBV27	TRBJ1-2	TRBD1	TGTGCCAGCAGTTTAGACAGGGGGCGCGTCAATGGCTACACCTTC	CASSLDRGRVNGYTF
.	TRBV6-5	TRBJ2-7	.	TGTGCCAGCAGTTACGACAACTCCTACGAGCAGTACTTC	CASSYDNSYEQYF
.	TRBV27	TRBJ2-7	TRBD1	TGTGCCAGCAGTCTGACAGGGGCCGCCTACGAGCAGTACTTC	CASSLTGAAYEQYF
few	TRBV27	TRBJ2-7	TRBD1	TGTGCCAGCAAACAGGGGGGCTACGAGCAGTACTTC	CASKQGGYEQYF
.	TRBV27	TRBJ2-7	.	TGTGCCAGCAGTTTAACGGTGGAGCCCAACTACGAGCAGTACTTC	CASSLTVEPNYEQYF
.	TRBV19	TRBJ2-7	TRBD2	TGTGCCAGTAGGTGGACTAGCGGGACCTACGAGCAGTACTTC	CASRWTSGTYEQYF
.	TRBV5-6	TRBJ2-7	.	TGTGCCAGCAGCTACGGCTCCTACGAGCAGTACTTC	CASSYGSYEQYF
.	TRBV28	TRBJ1-5	TRBD1	TGTGCCAGCAGCGGAGAGGGGGCGGGCAATCAGCCCCAGCATTTT	CASSGEGAGNQPQHF
.	TRBV4-3	TRBJ2-7	.	TGCGCCAGCAGCCAAAATCTGCTGGCCAGCCCTAGCGAGCAGTACTTC	CASSQNLLASPSEQYF
.	TRBV6-5	TRBJ2-7	.	TGTGCCAGCAGACCACCAGGGAAGGGCGGCGAGCAGTACTTC	CASRPPGKGGEQYF
.	TRBV11-2	TRBJ1-1	TRBD1	TGTGCCAGCAGCTTAGGACAGGGGGCTCCAATGAACACTGAAGCTTTCTTT	CASSLGQGAPMNTEAFF
few	TRBV29-1	TRBJ1-5	.	TGCAGCGTTGAAATTAATAGCAATCAGCCCCAGCATTTT	CSVEINSNQPQHF
.	TRBV2	TRBJ1-1	.	TGTGCCAGCAGTGATCAGGTGAACACTGAAGCTTTCTTT	CASSDQVNTEAFF
.	TRBV9	TRBJ2-7	TRBD1	TGTGCCAGCAGCCCGGGACAGGGTCATGGCGAGCAGTACTTC	CASSPGQGHGEQYF